Listed below are T cell receptor beta chains from one sample, sequenced in a study of blood T cell repertoires in COVID-19. The data were produced by immunoSEQ multiplex PCR, yet TCRdb's version contains in-frame clones alone and is incomplete. The sample carries roughly 220,000 clones, roughly 84% recorded once. Sequenced: peripheral blood. The receptors come from a man aged 25-45 years with active or convalescent COVID-19. Each CDR3 is given with its conserved first and last residue. The D gene is left open where the match is weak. The listing skips clone size in some rows; elsewhere it reads once, few, many or a size class.

v_gene: TRBV7-2; j_gene: TRBJ1-5; abundance: NA; d_gene: TRBD1; CDR3aa: CASSIRQGSNQPQHF; CDR3nt: TGTGCCAGCAGCATTCGACAGGGGAGCAATCAGCCCCAGCATTTT
v_gene: TRBV10-3; j_gene: TRBJ2-7; abundance: NA; d_gene: NA; CDR3aa: CAISDGFGISRGEQYF; CDR3nt: TGTGCCATCAGTGACGGTTTTGGGATCTCGCGAGGGGAGCAGTACTTC
v_gene: TRBV18; j_gene: TRBJ1-5; abundance: NA; d_gene: TRBD1; CDR3aa: CASSPGTGGVQPQHF; CDR3nt: TGTGCCAGCTCACCAGGGACAGGAGGCGTTCAGCCCCAGCATTTT
v_gene: TRBV4-2; j_gene: TRBJ1-2; abundance: NA; d_gene: NA; CDR3aa: CASSQDDREGDYGYTF; CDR3nt: TGTGCCAGCAGCCAAGACGATCGGGAGGGCGACTATGGCTACACCTTC
v_gene: TRBV6-5; j_gene: TRBJ2-7; abundance: NA; d_gene: NA; CDR3aa: CASSYSGGEQYF; CDR3nt: TGTGCCAGCAGTTACTCGGGGGGCGAGCAGTACTTC
v_gene: TRBV5-4; j_gene: TRBJ2-1; abundance: NA; d_gene: TRBD2; CDR3aa: CASSLVRGRASSYNEQFF; CDR3nt: TGTGCCAGCAGCTTGGTGCGCGGGAGGGCCTCATCCTACAATGAGCAGTTCTTC
v_gene: TRBV7-9; j_gene: TRBJ2-7; abundance: NA; d_gene: TRBD2; CDR3aa: CASSTPGGKQYF; CDR3nt: TGTGCCAGCAGTACCCCGGGGGGAAAGCAGTACTTC
v_gene: TRBV5-1; j_gene: TRBJ2-3; abundance: NA; d_gene: TRBD2; CDR3aa: CASSFLAGVENTQYF; CDR3nt: TGCGCCAGCAGCTTTCTAGCGGGAGTGGAGAATACGCAGTATTTT
v_gene: TRBV7-9; j_gene: TRBJ1-1; abundance: NA; d_gene: NA; CDR3aa: CASSLLPGQQNTEAFF; CDR3nt: TGTGCCAGCAGCCTCCTCCCCGGACAGCAGAACACTGAAGCTTTCTTT
v_gene: TRBV24-1; j_gene: TRBJ2-1; abundance: NA; d_gene: NA; CDR3aa: CATKLSGSNEQFF; CDR3nt: TGTGCCACCAAGTTATCGGGGTCCAATGAGCAGTTCTTC
v_gene: TRBV2; j_gene: TRBJ2-7; abundance: NA; d_gene: NA; CDR3aa: CASLMEMSSYEQYF; CDR3nt: TGTGCCAGCCTTATGGAGATGAGCTCCTACGAGCAGTACTTC
v_gene: TRBV7-3; j_gene: TRBJ2-1; abundance: NA; d_gene: TRBD2; CDR3aa: CASSFTSGSPLGDEQFF; CDR3nt: TGTGCCAGCAGCTTTACTAGCGGGAGTCCCTTGGGGGATGAGCAGTTCTTC
v_gene: TRBV27; j_gene: TRBJ1-3; abundance: NA; d_gene: NA; CDR3aa: CASRTGGSGNTIYF; CDR3nt: TGTGCCAGCAGAACCGGGGGATCTGGAAACACCATATATTTT
v_gene: TRBV3-1/TRBV3-2; j_gene: TRBJ2-2; abundance: NA; d_gene: NA; CDR3aa: CASSPRAGNTGELFF; CDR3nt: TGTGCCAGCAGCCCCAGAGCAGGGAACACCGGGGAGCTGTTTTTT
v_gene: TRBV7-6; j_gene: TRBJ2-5; abundance: NA; d_gene: NA; CDR3aa: CASSPLLGGVRETQYF; CDR3nt: TGTGCCAGCAGCCCCCTCCTTGGGGGCGTAAGGGAGACCCAGTACTTC
v_gene: TRBV6-2/TRBV6-3; j_gene: TRBJ2-1; abundance: NA; d_gene: TRBD2; CDR3aa: CASSYIAGGRGEQFF; CDR3nt: TGTGCCAGCAGTTACATAGCGGGGGGTAGGGGTGAGCAGTTCTTC
v_gene: TRBV6-5; j_gene: TRBJ2-1; abundance: NA; d_gene: TRBD2; CDR3aa: CASSYSGGGYNEQFF; CDR3nt: TGTGCCAGCAGTTACTCGGGCGGGGGCTACAATGAGCAGTTCTTC
v_gene: TRBV7-8; j_gene: TRBJ2-2; abundance: NA; d_gene: TRBD2; CDR3aa: CASSLPRESGELFF; CDR3nt: TGTGCCAGCAGCTTGCCGCGGGAGTCCGGGGAGCTGTTTTTT
v_gene: TRBV28; j_gene: TRBJ2-7; abundance: NA; d_gene: NA; CDR3aa: CASSLRGRAQGEQYF; CDR3nt: TGTGCCAGCAGTTTACGCGGCAGGGCGCAGGGCGAGCAGTACTTC
v_gene: TRBV5-1; j_gene: TRBJ2-2; abundance: NA; d_gene: NA; CDR3aa: CASSLDYGELFF; CDR3nt: TGCGCCAGCAGCTTGGATTACGGGGAGCTGTTTTTT
v_gene: TRBV4-1; j_gene: TRBJ2-7; abundance: few; d_gene: TRBD1; CDR3aa: CASSQGAGGYEQYF; CDR3nt: TGCGCCAGCAGCCAAGGGGCAGGGGGCTACGAGCAGTACTTC
v_gene: TRBV12-3/TRBV12-4; j_gene: TRBJ2-7; abundance: NA; d_gene: NA; CDR3aa: CASRSDRSYEQYF; CDR3nt: TGTGCCAGCAGATCCGACAGGTCCTACGAGCAGTACTTC
v_gene: TRBV5-4; j_gene: TRBJ1-3; abundance: once; d_gene: NA; CDR3aa: CASSGASGNTIYF; CDR3nt: TGTGCCAGCTCGGGAGCCTCTGGAAACACCATATATTTT
v_gene: TRBV10-1; j_gene: TRBJ2-1; abundance: NA; d_gene: TRBD2; CDR3aa: CASSESGGDYNEQFF; CDR3nt: TGCGCCAGCAGTGAGTCCGGGGGGGACTACAATGAGCAGTTCTTC
v_gene: TRBV19; j_gene: TRBJ1-3; abundance: NA; d_gene: TRBD1; CDR3aa: CASSPDRAYLNSGNTIYF; CDR3nt: TGTGCCAGTAGTCCGGACAGGGCGTATCTGAACTCTGGAAACACCATATATTTT
v_gene: TRBV6-5; j_gene: TRBJ1-2; abundance: NA; d_gene: TRBD1; CDR3aa: CASSPDRGAYGYTF; CDR3nt: TGTGCCAGCAGTCCCGACAGGGGGGCTTATGGCTACACCTTC
v_gene: TRBV12-5; j_gene: TRBJ2-6; abundance: NA; d_gene: TRBD1; CDR3aa: CASGLVPTGSPPGANVLTF; CDR3nt: TGTGCTAGTGGTTTGGTACCGACAGGGAGCCCCCCTGGGGCCAACGTCCTGACTTTC
v_gene: TRBV7-2; j_gene: TRBJ2-7; abundance: NA; d_gene: TRBD2; CDR3aa: CASGPFGGGSHEQYF; CDR3nt: TGTGCCAGCGGCCCTTTCGGCGGGGGGTCCCACGAGCAGTACTTC
v_gene: TRBV4-3; j_gene: TRBJ2-3; abundance: NA; d_gene: TRBD2; CDR3aa: CASSPRLAGGPSSTDTQYF; CDR3nt: TGCGCCAGCAGCCCGCGACTAGCGGGGGGGCCATCTAGCACAGATACGCAGTATTTT
v_gene: TRBV30; j_gene: TRBJ1-5; abundance: NA; d_gene: TRBD1; CDR3aa: CAWSVPQGGQPQHF; CDR3nt: TGTGCCTGGAGTGTACCCCAGGGGGGTCAGCCCCAGCATTTT
v_gene: TRBV28; j_gene: TRBJ2-7; abundance: NA; d_gene: NA; CDR3aa: CASSPQGPGEQYF; CDR3nt: TGTGCCAGCAGTCCCCAGGGGCCGGGGGAGCAGTACTTC
v_gene: TRBV5-1; j_gene: TRBJ2-1; abundance: few; d_gene: TRBD2; CDR3aa: CASERGDSYNEQFF; CDR3nt: TGCGCCTCCGAGCGGGGGGACTCCTACAATGAGCAGTTCTTC
v_gene: TRBV28; j_gene: TRBJ2-7; abundance: NA; d_gene: NA; CDR3aa: CASSTSGYEQYF; CDR3nt: TGTGCCAGCAGCACAAGCGGCTACGAGCAGTACTTC
v_gene: TRBV10-3; j_gene: TRBJ1-5; abundance: NA; d_gene: NA; CDR3aa: CAISSGVNQPQHF; CDR3nt: TGTGCCATCAGCTCAGGGGTCAATCAGCCCCAGCATTTT
v_gene: TRBV4-2; j_gene: TRBJ2-1; abundance: NA; d_gene: TRBD2; CDR3aa: CASSQEPQLAGATYNEQFF; CDR3nt: TGTGCCAGCAGCCAGGAACCACAACTAGCGGGAGCTACCTACAATGAGCAGTTCTTC
v_gene: TRBV7-6; j_gene: TRBJ2-7; abundance: NA; d_gene: TRBD2; CDR3aa: CASSLVRTSGSEEQYF; CDR3nt: TGTGCCAGCAGCTTAGTCCGGACTAGCGGGAGTGAAGAGCAGTACTTC
v_gene: TRBV19; j_gene: TRBJ1-1; abundance: NA; d_gene: TRBD1; CDR3aa: CASSRRRDRETPMNTEAFF; CDR3nt: TGTGCCAGTAGCCGGCGCCGGGACAGAGAGACCCCTATGAACACTGAAGCTTTCTTT
v_gene: TRBV10-3; j_gene: TRBJ1-5; abundance: NA; d_gene: TRBD1; CDR3aa: CAIGGQGQNQPQHF; CDR3nt: TGTGCCATCGGGGGACAGGGCCAGAATCAGCCCCAGCATTTT
v_gene: TRBV24-1; j_gene: TRBJ1-4; abundance: NA; d_gene: NA; CDR3aa: CATSDRVSMFF; CDR3nt: TGTGCCACCAGTGACAGGGTCTCTATGTTTTTT
v_gene: TRBV9; j_gene: TRBJ2-5; abundance: NA; d_gene: NA; CDR3aa: CASSVVPGLTFQETQYF; CDR3nt: TGTGCCAGCAGCGTCGTTCCCGGACTGACGTTTCAAGAGACCCAGTACTTC
v_gene: TRBV7-2; j_gene: TRBJ1-4; abundance: NA; d_gene: NA; CDR3aa: CASSPPPGLHEKLFF; CDR3nt: TGTGCCAGCAGTCCCCCACCGGGTCTTCATGAAAAACTGTTTTTT
v_gene: TRBV4-2; j_gene: TRBJ2-7; abundance: NA; d_gene: TRBD2; CDR3aa: CASSQDPSGGIYEQYF; CDR3nt: TGTGCCAGCAGCCAAGATCCATCGGGAGGGATCTACGAGCAGTACTTC
v_gene: TRBV28; j_gene: TRBJ1-5; abundance: NA; d_gene: NA; CDR3aa: CASSFGTGRNQPQHF; CDR3nt: TGTGCCAGCAGTTTTGGTACAGGACGCAATCAGCCCCAGCATTTT
v_gene: TRBV6-5; j_gene: TRBJ2-5; abundance: NA; d_gene: TRBD1; CDR3aa: CASRPQGVETQYF; CDR3nt: TGTGCCAGCAGACCTCAGGGGGTGGAGACCCAGTACTTC
v_gene: TRBV28; j_gene: TRBJ1-2; abundance: NA; d_gene: NA; CDR3aa: CASRKLRLQLANYGYTF; CDR3nt: TGTGCCAGCAGAAAATTAAGGTTGCAGCTAGCTAACTATGGCTACACCTTC
v_gene: TRBV11-3; j_gene: TRBJ2-1; abundance: NA; d_gene: TRBD2; CDR3aa: CASSLAGGIPYNEQFF; CDR3nt: TGTGCCAGCAGCTTAGCGGGAGGCATTCCCTACAATGAGCAGTTCTTC
v_gene: TRBV7-8; j_gene: TRBJ1-5; abundance: NA; d_gene: NA; CDR3aa: CASSLGGLNQPQHF; CDR3nt: TGTGCCAGCAGCCTCGGGGGGCTTAATCAGCCCCAGCATTTT
v_gene: TRBV7-9; j_gene: TRBJ2-7; abundance: few; d_gene: TRBD1; CDR3aa: CASSLARTGVHEQYF; CDR3nt: TGTGCCAGCAGCTTAGCGCGCACAGGGGTTCACGAGCAGTACTTC
v_gene: TRBV5-6; j_gene: TRBJ2-7; abundance: NA; d_gene: NA; CDR3aa: CASSWSPSSYEQYF; CDR3nt: TGTGCCAGCAGCTGGAGCCCTTCCTCCTACGAGCAGTACTTC
v_gene: TRBV9; j_gene: TRBJ2-2; abundance: NA; d_gene: NA; CDR3aa: CASSVASAGELFF; CDR3nt: TGTGCCAGCAGCGTAGCGTCCGCCGGGGAGCTGTTTTTT
v_gene: TRBV7-3; j_gene: TRBJ2-3; abundance: NA; d_gene: NA; CDR3aa: CASSLSGSTDTQYF; CDR3nt: TGTGCCAGCAGCCTCAGCGGGAGCACAGATACGCAGTATTTT
v_gene: TRBV11-2; j_gene: TRBJ2-3; abundance: NA; d_gene: TRBD2; CDR3aa: CASSTPGGPTDTQYF; CDR3nt: TGTGCCAGCAGCACCCCGGGGGGGCCAACAGATACGCAGTATTTT
v_gene: TRBV6-2/TRBV6-3; j_gene: TRBJ1-2; abundance: few; d_gene: NA; CDR3aa: CASSYSGGYGYTF; CDR3nt: TGTGCCAGCAGTTACTCCGGGGGCTATGGCTACACCTTC
v_gene: TRBV27; j_gene: TRBJ1-6; abundance: few; d_gene: NA; CDR3aa: CASSLSMAGNSPLHF; CDR3nt: TGTGCCAGCAGTTTATCCATGGCAGGGAACTCACCCCTCCACTTT
v_gene: TRBV7-2; j_gene: TRBJ1-2; abundance: NA; d_gene: NA; CDR3aa: CASSLEAGNYGYTF; CDR3nt: TGTGCCAGCAGCTTAGAGGCGGGGAACTATGGCTACACCTTC